The text below deals with one T cell receptor beta chain. Its antigen is not yet known. Per-base quality was not reported, and no clone a single base away is much larger than it. Per the publication, the time point label means: patch test 1, 2 weeks after DPC sensitization. The sample's treatment or condition, from its label and the paper: therapeutic diphenylcyclopropenone sensitization with weekly scalp DPC. At every patch-test visit, the blood draw took place before the patch test was put on. To be eligible, patients had to be aged 18 to 70, diagnosed with alopecia and judged suitable for DPC therapy, while pregnant patients were excluded. Total RNA was extracted from unfractionated whole blood that had been collected in Tempus Blood RNA tubes. These data originate in a study of human T cells and chemical hapten exposure (dated by TCRdb to the early 2020s). As for the study more broadly: For sensitization, 2% DPC in acetone was applied to a 2 cm by 2 cm area of upper inner arm skin. The patient cohort, mostly female, included alopecia areata with under or over 50% scalp involvement, alopecia totalis and alopecia universalis. Some 29 alopecia patients gave blood for TCR sequencing at one to four time points (pre-sensitization, 2, 6 and 24 weeks). Blood samples were taken from patients before sensitization (week 0) and at 2, 6 and about 24 weeks after DPC sensitization. Peripheral blood TCR repertoire changes were tracked in vivo in alopecia patients during primary and secondary sensitization to the hapten diphenylcyclopropenone (DPC). Patch tests used Finn chambers with 0.01% DPC on the upper back, scored after 6 days by International Contact Dermatitis Research Group standards. Libraries were combined into a pool for sequencing, and differences in TCR yield between samples came mainly from small differences in library volumes within the pool. Throughout the study period of about 25 weeks, patients also received therapeutic DPC doses to the scalp every week. On the study overall, not on this receptor specifically: All patients had alopecia, a presumed autoimmune disease, so their immune response might differ from that of healthy individuals. Repeated subsampling changed both the strength of the expansion versus patch-test correlation and the threshold at which that correlation became significant. The number of PT1 expanded TCRs positively correlated with patch test score, significant at thresholds 8, 16 and 32 but not 4. Expanded TCRs formed significantly more large CDR3 similarity clusters than pre-sensitization or healthy control sets, consistent with antigen-driven responses. The number of TCRs above 1 in 1000 frequency did not change with DPC sensitization; there was no evidence of global repertoire structure alterations.

V loses 1 base at its end and J loses 2 bases; junction bases beyond the gene matches: 13. CDR1 and CDR2, looked up from the germline V gene, are SGHRS and YFSETQ. Including cysteine and phenylalanine, the CDR3 has 20 amino acids. The entry retains the CDR3 DNA only, 60 bases that are in frame from base 1. Library creation used RACE. The instrument was a NextSeq 500. During library preparation, unique molecular identifiers were attached to individual cDNA molecules so that TCRs could be counted in a quantitative, reproducible way. For every blood RNA sample, sequencing covered both the TCR alpha and TCR beta chains. As for the original processing: The median number of TCRs per sample was 95,638, ranging from 23,224 to 690,600. The Decombinator software suite was used to annotate V, J and CDR3 in the TCR reads. For the PS versus PT1 abundance plots, all samples were subsampled to the same number of TCRs (28,000). Expanded TCRs were defined as absent before sensitization and observed at least eight times at the 2-week time point. The public reads were reprocessed in TCRdb via fastp at Q25 and MiXCR, keeping in-frame beta chains. Every CDR3 protein is listed once, alongside the most common genes and DNA of its rows. For this entry, the V and J calls and clone size follow TCRdb and not the study's own pipeline. The sample table shows 75,000 to 100,000 distinct CDR3 sequences, and roughly 12% are seen once. Of the sample, 3.5% falls within the top ten clones.

The source is a woman aged 60-75 years with alopecia areata. Some clones in this sample may be carry-over from other donors' samples. The V and J segments used are TRBV5-1 and TRBJ2-2, with 11 bases aligning to TRBD2. The specimen comprised whole blood, sampled in connection with sensitization to the hapten diphenylcyclopropenone (DPC). The sequenced DNA is TGCGCCAGCAGCTTGAAACCTCTCCTCGGGACTAGCGGAAACACCGGGGAGCTGTTTTTT. This translates into CASSLKPLLGTSGNTGELFF. Outside the CDR3, residues come from the reference TRBV5-1 and TRBJ2-2 proteins, so the full variable domain is: KAGVTQTPRYLIKTRGQQVTLSCSPISGHRSVSWYQQTPGQGLQFLFEYFSETQRNKGNFPGRFSGRQFSNSRSEMNVSTLELGDSALYLCASSLKPLLGTSGNTGELFFGEGSRLTVL.